These 25 T cell receptor beta chains were sequenced from one sample in a study of blood T cells in healthy people across ages. PCR was performed a second time for 7 to 11 cycles using a sample-barcoded 5' primer and a J-beta primer mix. TCRdb analysed the 5' RACE reads with MiXCR anew, one entry per CDR3 protein. The sample carries about 1,600,000 distinct CDR3 sequences, 42% recorded once. The sample was blood. Receptors originate from a woman between 18 and 30 years old in good health.

This clonotype was counted a single time. This sequence joins TRBV6-5 and TRBJ2-1, with 9 bases that match TRBD2. The CDR3 covers 16 residues. Trimming cost V 5 bases and J 5 bases; bases outside gene matches: 10. Germline V gene data show CDR1 as MNHEY and CDR2 as SVGAGI. The CDR3 here is CASSPLTSGLNNEQFF. The CDR3 DNA sequence: TGTGCCAGCAGTCCCCTGACTAGCGGCCTGAACAATGAGCAGTTCTTC.

This chain joins TRBV7-9 and TRBJ1-5, with unresolved D. The germline gives CDR1 SEHNR, CDR2 FQNEAQ (reference sequence). The CDR3 consists of 13 residues. Trimming left V 5 bases short and J 5 bases short, with 10 bases between. DNA of the CDR3: TGTGCCAGCAGCGTAGGTCTCCATCAGCCCCAGCATTTT. It codes for CASSVGLHQPQHF.

Notes on this clonotype: Its ends do not fully match the called genes, so a read error is possible. This chain links TRBV5-4 with TRBJ1-1, with no clear D. The germline CDR1 and CDR2 sequences are SGHNT and YYREEE (reference sequence). The CDR3 loop spans 12 amino acids. CDR3 sequence (DNA): TGTGCCTGCAGCTTGGAGGGCAGTGAAGCTTTCTTT. As protein: CACSLEGSEAFF. The full variable domain, its missing parts supplied by reference TRBV5-4 and TRBJ1-1, is ETGVTQSPTHLIKTRGQQVTLRCSSQSGHNTVSWYQQALGQGPQFIFQYYREEENGRGNFPPRFSGLQFPNYSSELNVNALELDDSALYLCACSLEGSEAFFGQGTRLTVV.

The chain recombines TRBV20-1 with TRBJ2-5, with 13 bases that match TRBD2. V lost 5 bases and J lost 2; bases outside the gene matches: 5. The CDR3 has 15 amino acids. The germline gives CDR1 DFQATT, CDR2 SNEGSKA (reference sequence). CDR3 in DNA: TGCAGTGCTCGACTAGCGGGAGGCCCACAAGAGACCCAGTACTTC. Residues: CSARLAGGPQETQYF.

V is TRBV12-3 or TRBV12-4 and J is TRBJ1-1, with unresolved D. This CDR3 is built from 15 residues. The V end was cut by 5 bases, the J end by 4 bases, with 17 bases between. The CDR3 sequence is CASSRPGGPTTEAFF. The CDR3 region has the DNA TGTGCCAGCAGTCGGCCCGGAGGGCCGACCACTGAAGCTTTCTTT.

This clonotype was observed a few times. The V call is TRBV30, the J call TRBJ2-7; the D is unclear. The V and J ends lost 2 bases and 2 bases respectively, with 4 bases between them. CDR3 length: 11 residues. The germline V gene encodes CDR1 GTSNPN and CDR2 SVGIG (reference sequence). Here the CDR3 DNA reads TGTGCCTGGAGTTACGCCTACGAGCAGTACTTC. Residues: CAWSYAYEQYF.

The J gene is TRBJ2-3, the V gene TRBV11-2; 12 bases are shared with TRBD2. The CDR3 covers 18 residues. V was pared by 5 bases and J by 0 bases, with 9 bases of the junction left unmatched. CDR1 is SGHAT, CDR2 FQNNGV, per germline. The CDR3 nucleotides read TGTGCCAGCAGCCCCCAGGGACTAGCGGGTCCTAGCACAGATACGCAGTATTTT. This codes for CASSPQGLAGPSTDTQYF.

The V call is TRBV11-2, the J call TRBJ2-3; no firm D call. The CDR3 has 13 residues. Per germline, CDR1 SGHAT and CDR2 FQNNGV. Trimming removed 5 bases from V and 5 bases from J, with 11 bases in between. The CDR3, as DNA: TGTGCCAGCAGCATGGACGTAAAAGATACGCAGTATTTT. It specifies CASSMDVKDTQYF.

There are a few counts of this clonotype. The chain carries TRBV24-1 and TRBJ2-5; TRBD2 agrees at 8 bases. The V and J ends lost 5 bases and 11 bases, in that order; junction bases with no gene match: 15. CDR1 is KGHDR and CDR2 is SFDVKD in the germline V gene. This CDR3 is 15 amino acids long. The CDR3 DNA follows: TGTGCCACCAGTGGAGAAAGCGGGAGAGAGAATGAGCAGTACTTC. Amino acids: CATSGESGRENEQYF.

This rearrangement joins TRBV6-1 to TRBJ1-6; TRBD1 matches at 11 bases. Looked up from germline, CDR1 is MNHNS and CDR2 is SASEGT. There are 15 residues in the CDR3. Trimming cost V 6 bases and J 6 bases; bases outside gene matches: 4. CDR3: CASRTGTGGNSPLHF. The CDR3 coding sequence is TGTGCCAGCAGAACCGGGACAGGGGGTAATTCACCCCTCCACTTT.

The chain has TRBV20-1 and TRBJ2-5; 7 bases are a match to TRBD2. J was trimmed by 1 base and V by 4 bases; bases with no gene match: 6. This CDR3 is 14 amino acids long. Germline V gene data show CDR1 as DFQATT and CDR2 as SNEGSKA (reference sequence). CDR3 DNA: TGCAGTGCTAAAAGCGGGACCCTCCAAGAGACCCAGTACTTC. This gives the protein CSAKSGTLQETQYF.

This clonotype was picked up a small number of times. V gene TRBV21-1 combines with J gene TRBJ2-3; the DNA was not compared with TRBD2, the D call given in the table. TRBV21-1 is recorded as a pseudogene. This CDR3 has 17 residues. In nucleotides, the CDR3 is TGTGCCAGCAGCCCCCCCTCCGGGACTAGCGCCACAGATACGCAGTATTTT. It encodes CASSPPSGTSATDTQYF.

This clonotype was seen only a few times. The chain links TRBV20-1 to TRBJ1-4; unclear D gene. Trimming stripped 0 bases from V and 0 bases from J, with 8 bases between. Per the germline V gene, CDR1 is DFQATT and CDR2 is SNEGSKA (reference sequence). The CDR3 consists of 15 residues. The CDR3 loop is CSAREGEATNEKLFF. The CDR3 DNA is TGCAGTGCTAGAGAAGGCGAGGCAACTAATGAAAAACTGTTTTTT.

This clonotype was observed a handful of times. V is TRBV28 and J is TRBJ2-1; a weak D match, TRBD1 (5 bases). Deletions cut 2 bases from V and 1 base from J, with 9 bases between. The CDR3 runs to 15 residues. The germline V gene encodes CDR1 MDHEN and CDR2 SYDVKM. CDR3: CASSLIDRSYNEQFF. CDR3 bases: TGTGCCAGCAGTTTAATCGACAGATCCTACAATGAGCAGTTCTTC.

This clonotype was found a few times. V and J are TRBV28 and TRBJ1-2, with D possibly being TRBD1 (6 bases). Per the germline V gene, CDR1 is MDHEN and CDR2 is SYDVKM. This CDR3 has 13 amino acids. The CDR3, as DNA: TGTGCTATCCGACAGGCAGCTAACTATGGCTACACCTTC. Protein: CAIRQAANYGYTF.

The CDR3 nucleotides read TGCAGTGCTAGAGATAACGCAGGGTGGGATGGCTACACCTTC. This gives the protein CSARDNAGWDGYTF. The genes are TRBV20-1 and TRBJ1-2, with a possible D match to TRBD1 (5 bases). V was clipped by 0 bases and J by 6 bases, with 14 bases between them. The CDR3 covers 14 residues. In germline, CDR1 is DFQATT, CDR2 SNEGSKA (reference sequence).

The rearrangement joins TRBV20-1 to TRBJ2-7; D is possibly TRBD1 or TRBD2 (5 bases each). The ends were cut back, 6 bases at V and 3 bases at J, with 24 bases in the middle. The CDR3 runs to 16 residues. Germline V gene lookup returns CDR1 DFQATT and CDR2 SNEGSKA (reference sequence). The CDR3 sequence is CSAEAATALAGYEQYF. CDR3 nucleotides: TGCAGTGCGGAGGCCGCGACAGCCCTCGCGGGCTACGAGCAGTACTTC.

The chain is built from TRBV12-1 and TRBJ1-6. TRBV12-1 is a known pseudogene. This CDR3 is built from 19 residues. The DNA of the CDR3 is TGTGCCAGCAGCCGTGGAGGGCCCCGGACGCCCTCCTATAATTCACCCCTCCACTTT. Its translation: CASSRGGPRTPSYNSPLHF.

V usage is TRBV3-1 and J usage is TRBJ2-7; TRBD2 matches at 8 bases. The length of the CDR3 is 22 residues. Germline values: CDR1 LGHDT, CDR2 YNNKEL (reference sequence). With V trimmed by 3 bases and J by 7 bases, 32 bases remained unmatched. CDR3 sequence: CASSHSPLGQRITAGEQGEQYF. In DNA form, the CDR3 reads TGTGCCAGCAGCCACTCACCTCTCGGACAGCGAATTACAGCGGGAGAGCAAGGGGAGCAGTACTTC.

This clonotype was observed a handful of times. The chain joins TRBV7-2 to TRBJ1-4; D unclear. The CDR3 totals 15 residues. The germline V gene has CDR1 SGHTA and CDR2 FQGNSA. Trimming left V 1 base short and J 2 bases short, with 8 bases between. The CDR3 sequence: CASSLVPRTNEKLFF. CDR3 DNA: TGTGCCAGCAGCTTAGTGCCCAGGACTAATGAAAAACTGTTTTTT.

This clonotype showed up just a few times. The chain joins TRBV12-3 or TRBV12-4 to TRBJ1-2, with TRBD1 matching over 8 bases. Germline trimming cut 6 bases from V and 0 bases from J; bases unmatched to any gene: 9. The CDR3 loop spans 16 amino acids. CDR3 nucleotide sequence: TGTGCCAGCAGCCCCGGACAGGGTCGAGCTAACTATGGCTACACCTTC. As protein: CASSPGQGRANYGYTF.

The V gene is TRBV20-1, the J gene TRBJ2-2; D call uncertain. From germline, CDR1 is DFQATT and CDR2 SNEGSKA (reference sequence). V was clipped by 6 bases and J by 9 bases, with 17 bases between them. This CDR3 has 13 amino acids. CDR3 sequence (DNA): TGCAGTGCCACCGACCCCTCCCAAAGGGAGCTGTTTTTT. Translated: CSATDPSQRELFF.

This clonotype was counted a few times. CDR3 protein: CATSDGTTRTDTQYF. The DNA for the CDR3 is TGTGCCACCAGTGATGGGACTACCCGCACAGATACGCAGTATTTT. The chain is built from TRBV24-1 and TRBJ2-3, with TRBD2 matching over 7 bases. CDR1 and CDR2 (germline): KGHDR, SFDVKD. CDR3 length: 15 residues. Trimming took 3 bases from V and 1 from J; bases not matched to a gene: 3.

As to this clonotype: A single base separates this from a much larger clone, so it may be a read error. V gene TRBV29-1 combines with J gene TRBJ2-5; 8 bases fit TRBD2. The V gene end was trimmed by 7 bases and the J gene end by 11 bases; junction bases not matched to a gene: 21. The CDR3 spans 15 residues. Germline-derived CDR1 and CDR2 are SQVTM and ANQGSEA. DNA of the CDR3: TGCAGCGCCCGAGGTGAGCGGGGGCCCCAAAATGAGCAGTACTTC. It encodes CSARGERGPQNEQYF. The full variable domain, in which reference TRBV29-1 and TRBJ2-5 provide the parts outside the CDR3, is SAVISQKPSRDICQRGTSLTIQCQVDSQVTMMFWYRQQPGQSLTLIATANQGSEATYESGFVIDKFPISRPNLTFSTLTVSNMSPEDSSIYLCSARGERGPQNEQYFGPGTRLLVL.

The chain has TRBV9 and TRBJ2-2; TRBD2 is a possible D gene (7 bases). The CDR3 extends over 16 amino acids. Germline V gives CDR1 SGDLS, CDR2 YYNGEE. The ends were cut back, 3 bases at V and 1 base at J, with 13 bases in the middle. This CDR3 is CASSARRGGNTGELFF. The CDR3 bases are TGTGCCAGCAGCGCCCGAAGGGGGGGGAACACCGGGGAGCTGTTTTTT.